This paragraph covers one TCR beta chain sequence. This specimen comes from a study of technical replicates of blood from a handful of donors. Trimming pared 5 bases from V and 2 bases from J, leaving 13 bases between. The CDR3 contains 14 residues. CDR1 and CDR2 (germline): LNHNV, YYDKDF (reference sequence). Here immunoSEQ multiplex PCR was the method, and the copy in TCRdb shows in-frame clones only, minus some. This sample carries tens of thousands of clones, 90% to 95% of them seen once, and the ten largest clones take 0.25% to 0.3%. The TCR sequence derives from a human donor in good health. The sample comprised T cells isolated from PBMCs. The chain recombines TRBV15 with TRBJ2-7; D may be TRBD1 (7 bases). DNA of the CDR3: TGTGCCACCAGCCCACAGGGGACTCCCTACGAGCAGTACTTC. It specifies CATSPQGTPYEQYF. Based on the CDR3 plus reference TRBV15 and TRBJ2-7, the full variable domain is DAMVIQNPRYQVTQFGKPVTLSCSQTLNHNVMYWYQQKSSQAPKLLFHYYDKDFNNEADTPDNFQSRRPNTSFCFLDIRSPGLGDTAMYLCATSPQGTPYEQYFGPGTRLTVT.